This T cell receptor (beta chain) is from a study of radiotherapy plus CTLA-4 blockade in lung cancer. Germline V gives CDR1 MNHEY, CDR2 SVGAGI. Trimming removed 8 bases from V and 0 bases from J, with 14 bases in between. The CDR3 covers 15 residues. TCRdb's copy holds only in-frame clones and misses some; the assay was immunoSEQ multiplex PCR. Of 35,000 to 50,000 clones in the sample, roughly two thirds were seen once. The genes are TRBV6-5 and TRBJ2-1; D gene uncertain. The specimen comprised peripheral blood, sampled from a patient treated with radiotherapy plus ipilimumab. The source of this sequence is a human donor with non-small cell lung cancer who had a complete response to radiotherapy plus ipilimumab. The CDR3 loop is CASRRALSSYNEQFF. For the CDR3, the DNA is TGTGCCAGCCGAAGAGCCCTGAGCTCCTACAATGAGCAGTTCTTC.